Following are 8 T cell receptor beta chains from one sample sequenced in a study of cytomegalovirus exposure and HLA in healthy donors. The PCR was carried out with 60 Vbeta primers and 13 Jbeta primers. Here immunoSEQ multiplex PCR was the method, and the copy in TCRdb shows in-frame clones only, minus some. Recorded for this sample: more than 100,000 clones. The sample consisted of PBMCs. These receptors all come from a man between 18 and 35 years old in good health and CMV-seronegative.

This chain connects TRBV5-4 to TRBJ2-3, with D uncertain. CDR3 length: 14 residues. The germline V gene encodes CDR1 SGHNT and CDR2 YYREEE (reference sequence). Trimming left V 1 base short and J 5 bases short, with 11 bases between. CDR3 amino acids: CASSLLSRIDTQYF. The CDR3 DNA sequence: TGTGCCAGCAGCTTGCTTAGTCGAATAGATACGCAGTATTTT. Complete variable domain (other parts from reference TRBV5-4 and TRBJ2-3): ETGVTQSPTHLIKTRGQQVTLRCSSQSGHNTVSWYQQALGQGPQFIFQYYREEENGRGNFPPRFSGLQFPNYSSELNVNALELDDSALYLCASSLLSRIDTQYFGPGTRLTVL.

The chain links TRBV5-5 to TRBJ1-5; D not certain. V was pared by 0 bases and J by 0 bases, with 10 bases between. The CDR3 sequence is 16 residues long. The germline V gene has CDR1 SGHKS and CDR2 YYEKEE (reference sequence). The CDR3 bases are TGTGCCAGCAGCTTGGAGTCACAGAATAGCAATCAGCCCCAGCATTTT. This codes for CASSLESQNSNQPQHF.

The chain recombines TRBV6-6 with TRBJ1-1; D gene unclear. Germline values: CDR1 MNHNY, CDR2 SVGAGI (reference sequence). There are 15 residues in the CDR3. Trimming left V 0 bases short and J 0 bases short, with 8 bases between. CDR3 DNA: TGTGCCAGCAGTTACTCGAGGGTTATGAACACTGAAGCTTTCTTT. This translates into CASSYSRVMNTEAFF.

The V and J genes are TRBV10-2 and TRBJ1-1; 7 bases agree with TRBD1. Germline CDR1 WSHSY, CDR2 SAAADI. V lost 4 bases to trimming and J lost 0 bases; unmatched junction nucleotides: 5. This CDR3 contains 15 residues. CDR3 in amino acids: CASSGGGTVNTEAFF. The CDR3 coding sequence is TGCGCCAGCAGTGGAGGGGGGACAGTGAACACTGAAGCTTTCTTT.

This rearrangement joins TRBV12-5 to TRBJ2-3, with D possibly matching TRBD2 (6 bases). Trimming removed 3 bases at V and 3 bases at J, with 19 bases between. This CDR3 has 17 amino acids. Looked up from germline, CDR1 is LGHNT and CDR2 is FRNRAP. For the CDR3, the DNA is TGTGCTAGTGGTTTCGGGCGGTCGGGGGTTACAACAGATACGCAGTATTTT. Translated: CASGFGRSGVTTDTQYF.

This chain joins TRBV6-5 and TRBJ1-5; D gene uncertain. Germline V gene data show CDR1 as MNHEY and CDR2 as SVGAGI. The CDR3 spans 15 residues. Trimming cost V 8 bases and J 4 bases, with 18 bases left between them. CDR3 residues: CASRRTVDLNQPQHF. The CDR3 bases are TGTGCCAGCCGCCGTACAGTCGACCTTAATCAGCCCCAGCATTTT.

The CDR3 nucleotides are TGTGCCAGAGGAACTAGACAGGGGGATCAGCCCCAGCATTTT. Amino acids: CARGTRQGDQPQHF. V usage is TRBV10-3 and J usage is TRBJ1-5, with 9 bases that match TRBD1. This CDR3 has 14 residues. The germline V gene encodes CDR1 ENHRY and CDR2 SYGVKD. Trimming removed 10 bases from V and 5 bases from J; junction bases left unmatched: 9.

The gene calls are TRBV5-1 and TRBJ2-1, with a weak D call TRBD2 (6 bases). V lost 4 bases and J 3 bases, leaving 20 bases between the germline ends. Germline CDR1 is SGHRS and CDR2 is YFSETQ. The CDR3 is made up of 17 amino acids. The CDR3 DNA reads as TGCGCCAGCAGCCAGTACGTTGGGGGGAGCGGCTACAATGAGCAGTTCTTC. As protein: CASSQYVGGSGYNEQFF.